Sequencing of this TCR beta chain was carried out in a study of T cell responses to AZD1222 COVID-19 vaccine. General observations from the study: Baseline seropositivity occurred in only a handful of AZD1222 recipients. Sampled repertoires all dated from after the peak T cell response.

Germline V CDR1 and CDR2: SGHKS, YYEKEE (reference sequence). The CDR3 is 13 residues long. The germline V and J ends were trimmed by 3 bases and 1 base, with 7 bases remaining between them. Assay: immunoSEQ multiplex PCR; the TCRdb copy retains only in-frame clones and omits some. The repertoire includes 120,000 or so clones, around 90% of them detected once, and around 5.6% sits in the top ten. To note about this clone: Its antigen is as yet unknown.

The chain has TRBV5-5 and TRBJ1-1; no firm D call. This TCR was sampled from an adult in good health. The source material was peripheral blood, sampled on day 0 of AZD1222 vaccination. The CDR3 protein is CASSSWGNTEAFF. The CDR3 coding sequence is TGTGCCAGCAGCTCGTGGGGGAACACTGAAGCTTTCTTT. The full variable domain, in which reference TRBV5-5 and TRBJ1-1 provide the parts outside the CDR3, is DAGVTQSPTHLIKTRGQQVTLRCSPISGHKSVSWYQQVLGQGPQFIFQYYEKEERGRGNFPDRFSARQFPNYSSELNVNALLLGDSALYLCASSSWGNTEAFFGQGTRLTVV.